Ten or more counts support the clone carrying this TCR beta chain. V lost 1 base, J lost 10 bases, and 7 bases lay in between. Germline V gene data show CDR1 as LNHNV and CDR2 as YYDKDF (reference sequence). The CDR3 has 12 residues. TCRdb itself ran the PCR reads through MiXCR, one entry per CDR3 protein. This table has some 84,000 distinct CDR3 sequences, around 50% appearing once. The sample originates from a study of CDR3 diversity in severe acne. V is TRBV15 and J is TRBJ1-4; a weak D match, TRBD1 (5 bases). This sequence was found in a male donor in good health, without acne. Material: blood. CDR3 loop: CATSRAGGKLFF. The CDR3, as DNA: TGTGCCACCAGCAGAGCGGGGGGAAAACTGTTTTTT.